This T cell receptor (beta chain) was found in a study of cytomegalovirus exposure and HLA in healthy donors. CDR1 is SGDLS and CDR2 is YYNGEE in the germline V gene. The V and J ends lost 3 bases and 5 bases, in that order; junction bases with no gene match: 5. This CDR3 has 14 residues. Primers: 60 Vbeta forward and 13 Jbeta reverse. Repertoires were generated with immunoSEQ multiplex PCR, while TCRdb's copy carries only in-frame clones and drops some. The top ten hold 1.5% to 1.7% of the sample, which has approximately 170,000 clones, around three quarters seen once. This receptor was identified in a man aged 35-49 years in good health and CMV-seronegative. The sample was PBMCs. The genes are TRBV9 and TRBJ2-5, with TRBD2 matching over 9 bases. The CDR3 protein is CASSGGGRGETQYF. The DNA of the CDR3 is TGTGCCAGCAGCGGTGGCGGGAGGGGGGAGACCCAGTACTTC.